The T cell receptor (beta chain) under discussion was sequenced for a study of cytomegalovirus exposure and HLA in healthy donors. This clone was seen a handful of times. PCR used 60 Vbeta primers and 13 Jbeta primers. Repertoires were generated with immunoSEQ multiplex PCR, while TCRdb's copy carries only in-frame clones and drops some. The repertoire includes 150,000 to 200,000 clones, approximately 70% of them detected once, and approximately 5% sits in the top ten. V lost 5 bases and J 6 bases, leaving 19 bases between the germline ends. The germline CDR1 and CDR2 sequences are MGHDK and SYGVNS. The length of the CDR3 is 15 residues.

The rearrangement joins TRBV25-1 to TRBJ1-2; D is possibly TRBD1 (5 bases). The receptor was derived from a young man in good health and CMV-seropositive. The source material was PBMCs. For the CDR3, the DNA is TGTGCCAGCAGTTCATACCCCGCGGGGGTCCATGGCTACACCTTC. Amino acid sequence: CASSSYPAGVHGYTF.